This T cell receptor beta chain was sequenced during a study of blood T cell repertoires in COVID-19. About the study: Samples representing acute and convalescent COVID-19 were sourced from the United States, Italy and Spain. PBMCs, B-cell-depleted T cells, or T cells were the source of the cDNA or gDNA that made up the material.

Per the germline V gene, CDR1 is SQVTM and CDR2 is ANQGSEA. The germline V and J ends were trimmed by 4 bases and 2 bases, with 13 bases remaining between them. The CDR3 covers 14 residues. How the authors handled the data: Using reference gene primer amplification, nucleated cell counts were estimated. The data were produced by immunoSEQ multiplex PCR, yet TCRdb's version contains in-frame clones alone and is incomplete. V and J calls and clone size are as listed in that table; D and trimming were resolved from the DNA. The profile shows about 90,000 clones, around 90% of them singletons. In this sample, this clone turned up once.

This TCR was recovered from a male donor with acute or convalescent COVID-19. The V gene is TRBV29-1, the J gene TRBJ2-3; no firm D call. Sequenced material: peripheral blood. The CDR3 protein is CSVVKSELTDTQYF. The DNA for the CDR3 is TGCAGCGTTGTTAAGAGCGAACTCACAGATACGCAGTATTTT.